Sequencing of this T cell receptor beta chain was carried out in a study of blood T cell repertoires in COVID-19. On the study more broadly: Donors in the United States, Italy and Spain gave samples during acute or convalescent COVID-19. T cells, B-cell-depleted T cells, or PBMCs provided the cDNA or gDNA that served as material.

Germline lookup yields CDR1 SGHNT and CDR2 YYREEE (reference sequence). Trimming left V 4 bases short and J 7 bases short, with 21 bases between. The CDR3 is made up of 15 amino acids. Original handling: Reference gene primer amplification gave estimated nucleated cell counts. TCRdb's table, derived via immunoSEQ multiplex PCR, lists solely in-frame clones and lacks some. The V and J calls and the clone size are those of that table, but D and trimming were determined from the DNA. The sample lists more than 110,000 clones, 75% to 80% seen once, with around 3.2% in the top ten. Clinical history reported by participants formed the basis on which cohorts were assigned. This clone was recorded a few times.

The sequence came from a woman aged 45 to 65 who had recovered from COVID-19. The V gene is TRBV5-4, the J gene TRBJ2-7, with a tentative D call TRBD1 (6 bases). Sequencing used PBMCs or T cells enriched from blood (not recorded which). The CDR3 region is CASSTNTGLGREQYF. The CDR3 DNA reads TGTGCCAGCAGCACAAATACAGGGCTCGGCAGGGAGCAGTACTTC.